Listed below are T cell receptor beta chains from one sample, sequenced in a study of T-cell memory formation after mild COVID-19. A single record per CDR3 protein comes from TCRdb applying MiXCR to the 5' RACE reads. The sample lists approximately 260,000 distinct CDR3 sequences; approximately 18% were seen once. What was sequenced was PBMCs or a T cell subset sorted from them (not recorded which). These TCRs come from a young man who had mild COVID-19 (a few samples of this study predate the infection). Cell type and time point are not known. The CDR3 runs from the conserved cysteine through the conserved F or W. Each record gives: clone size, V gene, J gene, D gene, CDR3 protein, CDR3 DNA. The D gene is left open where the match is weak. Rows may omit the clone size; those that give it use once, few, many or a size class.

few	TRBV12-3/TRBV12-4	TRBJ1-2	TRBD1	CASSLGDRAGYTF	TGTGCCAGCAGTTTAGGGGACAGGGCTGGCTACACCTTC
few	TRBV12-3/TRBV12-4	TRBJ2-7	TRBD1	CASSSTYGTGVEQYF	TGTGCCAGCAGTTCTACCTACGGGACAGGGGTCGAGCAGTACTTC
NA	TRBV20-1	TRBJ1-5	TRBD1	CSARSGTGGAGSNQPQHF	TGCAGTGCTCGTTCCGGGACAGGGGGCGCAGGGAGCAATCAGCCCCAGCATTTT
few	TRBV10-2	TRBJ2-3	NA	CASGLRVNTDTQYF	TGCGCCAGCGGGCTCAGGGTTAACACAGATACGCAGTATTTT
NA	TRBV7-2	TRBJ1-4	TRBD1	CASSRGGGGEKLFF	TGTGCCAGCAGCCGAGGGGGCGGCGGTGAAAAACTGTTTTTT
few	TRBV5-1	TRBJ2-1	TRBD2	CASSSTSPLYNEQFF	TGCGCCAGCAGCTCGACTAGCCCTCTTTACAATGAGCAGTTCTTC
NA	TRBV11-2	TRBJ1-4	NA	CASSRADGGESEKLFF	TGTGCCAGCAGCCGGGCCGACGGAGGGGAGTCCGAAAAACTGTTTTTT
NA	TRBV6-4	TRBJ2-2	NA	CASSIGQNTGELFF	TGTGCCAGCAGTATCGGTCAGAACACCGGGGAGCTGTTTTTT
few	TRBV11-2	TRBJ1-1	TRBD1	CASSLRRGSMNTEAFF	TGTGCCAGCAGCTTACGCAGGGGGTCTATGAACACTGAAGCTTTCTTT
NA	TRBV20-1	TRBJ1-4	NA	CSARTFRVNEKLFF	TGCAGTGCTAGAACCTTCCGGGTGAATGAAAAACTGTTTTTT
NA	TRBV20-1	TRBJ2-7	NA	CSARWSRSYEQYF	TGCAGTGCTAGATGGTCTCGCTCCTACGAGCAGTACTTC
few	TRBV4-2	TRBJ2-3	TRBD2	CASSQVTSSPSTDTQYF	TGTGCCAGCAGCCAAGTGACTAGCAGCCCTAGCACAGATACGCAGTATTTT
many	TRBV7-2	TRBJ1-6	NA	CASSLGNSPLHF	TGTGCCAGCAGCTTAGGGAATTCACCCCTCCACTTT
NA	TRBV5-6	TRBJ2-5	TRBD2	CASSRSGAQYF	TGTGCCAGCAGTCGTAGCGGGGCTCAGTACTTC
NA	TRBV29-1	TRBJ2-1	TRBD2	CSVELAGAYNEQFF	TGCAGCGTTGAACTAGCGGGGGCATACAATGAGCAGTTCTTC
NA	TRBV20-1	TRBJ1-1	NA	CSAKREGSRTEAFF	TGCAGTGCTAAGAGGGAGGGCAGCCGCACTGAAGCTTTCTTT
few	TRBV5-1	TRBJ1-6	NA	CASSLNRASSPLHF	TGCGCCAGCAGCTTGAACAGGGCTTCTTCACCCCTCCACTTT
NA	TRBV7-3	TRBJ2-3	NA	CASSLNGVLQYF	TGTGCCAGCAGCTTAAATGGCGTTCTGCAGTATTTT
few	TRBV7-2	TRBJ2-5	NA	CASSLGRGWQETQYF	TGTGCCAGCAGCTTAGGGAGGGGGTGGCAAGAGACCCAGTACTTC
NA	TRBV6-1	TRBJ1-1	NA	CASRTPSGMRTEAFF	TGTGCCAGCAGAACGCCGTCAGGGATGAGGACTGAAGCTTTCTTT
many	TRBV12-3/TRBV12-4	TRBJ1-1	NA	CASSRQGMNTEAFF	TGTGCCAGCAGTCGCCAGGGGATGAACACTGAAGCTTTCTTT
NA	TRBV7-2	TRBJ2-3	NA	CASRPSASTDTQYF	TGTGCCAGCAGACCGAGTGCTAGCACAGATACGCAGTATTTT
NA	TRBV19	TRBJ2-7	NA	CASSVSVAGYEQYF	TGTGCCAGTAGTGTCAGCGTTGCGGGCTACGAGCAGTACTTC
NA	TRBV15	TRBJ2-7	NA	CATSEFRTSNEQYF	TGTGCCACCAGCGAATTTAGGACGTCCAACGAGCAGTACTTC
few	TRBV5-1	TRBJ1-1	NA	CASSLAGSDTEAFF	TGCGCCAGCAGCTTGGCCGGGTCGGACACTGAAGCTTTCTTT
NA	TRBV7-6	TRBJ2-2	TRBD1	CASSYLTGGLITNTGELFF	TGTGCCAGCAGCTACCTTACAGGGGGCCTTATTACGAACACCGGGGAGCTGTTTTTT
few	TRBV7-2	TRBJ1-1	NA	CASSLGGVEAFF	TGTGCCAGCAGCTTAGGAGGGGTAGAAGCTTTCTTT
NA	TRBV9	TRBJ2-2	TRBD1	CASSVATGGAGELFF	TGTGCCAGCAGCGTAGCAACAGGGGGAGCCGGGGAGCTGTTTTTT
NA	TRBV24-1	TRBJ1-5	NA	CATSDPSFSNQPQHF	TGTGCCACCAGTGATCCCAGTTTTAGCAATCAGCCCCAGCATTTT
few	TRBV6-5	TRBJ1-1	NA	CASSSNRRNTEAFF	TGTGCCAGCAGTTCCAACCGTAGGAACACTGAAGCTTTCTTT
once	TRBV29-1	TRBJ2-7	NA	CSVEDPGDTYEQYF	TGCAGCGTTGAAGATCCTGGGGACACGTACGAGCAGTACTTC
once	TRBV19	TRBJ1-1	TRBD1	CASSIRDREGTEAFF	TGTGCCAGTAGTATTCGGGACAGGGAAGGGACTGAAGCTTTCTTT
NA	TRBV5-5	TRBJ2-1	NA	CASSPRTVSSYNEQFF	TGTGCCAGCAGCCCCAGGACAGTCAGCTCCTACAATGAGCAGTTCTTC
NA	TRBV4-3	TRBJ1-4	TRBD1	CASSYQGAPNEKLFF	TGCGCCAGCAGCTACCAGGGGGCGCCTAATGAAAAACTGTTTTTT
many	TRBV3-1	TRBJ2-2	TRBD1	CASSPRGPGTGELFF	TGTGCCAGCAGCCCCAGGGGGCCAGGGACCGGGGAGCTGTTTTTT
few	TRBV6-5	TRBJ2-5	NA	CASSYPNRGGTQYF	TGTGCCAGCAGTTACCCGAACAGGGGAGGAACCCAGTACTTC
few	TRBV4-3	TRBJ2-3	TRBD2	CASSQVSGGAGLGTDTQYF	TGCGCCAGCAGCCAAGTGAGCGGGGGGGCCGGGTTAGGCACAGATACGCAGTATTTT
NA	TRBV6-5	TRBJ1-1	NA	CASSWQMNTEAFF	TGTGCCAGCAGTTGGCAGATGAACACTGAAGCTTTCTTT
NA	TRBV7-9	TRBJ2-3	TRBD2	CASSSGDSDTQYF	TGTGCCAGCTCTAGCGGGGATTCAGATACGCAGTATTTT
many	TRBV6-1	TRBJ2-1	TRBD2	CASSPTSGGANEQFF	TGTGCCAGCAGCCCTACTAGCGGGGGGGCCAATGAGCAGTTCTTC